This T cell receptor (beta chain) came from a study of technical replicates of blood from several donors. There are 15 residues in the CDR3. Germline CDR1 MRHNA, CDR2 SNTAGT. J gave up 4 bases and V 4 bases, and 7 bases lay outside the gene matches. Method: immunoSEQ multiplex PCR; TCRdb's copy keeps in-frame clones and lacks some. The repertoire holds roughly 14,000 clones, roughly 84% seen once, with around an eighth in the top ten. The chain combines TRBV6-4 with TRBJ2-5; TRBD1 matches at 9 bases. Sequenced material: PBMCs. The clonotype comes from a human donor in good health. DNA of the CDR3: TGTGCCAGCAGTGTGACAGGGGGAATTGGAGAGACCCAGTACTTC. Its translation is CASSVTGGIGETQYF.